One and the same sample provided the 25 T cell receptor beta chains below, sequenced in a study of spatial heterogeneity in lung cancer. TCRdb used MiXCR to reprocess the 5' RACE reads, holding one entry per CDR3 protein. The profile shows tens of thousands of distinct CDR3 sequences, 5.5% to 7% of them singletons. Time point indicated: sample taken at primary tumor resection. Unsorted whole RNA of tumor, nontumor lung or frozen PBMC was sequenced. Here the sequenced sample was PBMCs, taken at surgery. These receptors all stem from a male donor with early-stage non-small cell lung cancer.

This clonotype showed up just a few times. The chain employs TRBV20-1 and TRBJ1-1; tentatively, D is TRBD1 (6 bases). This CDR3 spans 17 amino acids. Trimming removed 1 base from V and 0 bases from J, with 18 bases in between. Germline assignment: CDR1 DFQATT and CDR2 SNEGSKA (reference sequence). The CDR3 DNA is TGCAGTGCTAGAGGTGGGGCCCAGGGGCGGATGAACACTGAAGCTTTCTTT. Translation gives CSARGGAQGRMNTEAFF.

Ten or more counts support this clonotype. This sequence joins TRBV28 and TRBJ1-5; D may be TRBD1 (6 bases). Germline assignment: CDR1 MDHEN and CDR2 SYDVKM. This CDR3 spans 15 amino acids. V was trimmed by 4 bases and J by 3 bases, leaving 13 bases between them. CDR3 protein: CASSSQGLINQPQHF. Here the CDR3 DNA reads TGTGCCAGCAGTTCACAGGGTCTGATCAATCAGCCCCAGCATTTT.

In this sample, this clonotype turned up many times. This rearrangement joins TRBV18 to TRBJ2-7; D remains unclear. Between the trimmed V and J ends, which lost 6 bases and 1 base, there was a span of 25 bases. There are 18 residues in the CDR3. CDR1 KGHSH and CDR2 LQKENI come from the germline V gene. The CDR3 is CASSPAPADHGRSYEQYF. For the CDR3, the DNA is TGTGCCAGCTCGCCAGCTCCTGCAGACCATGGTAGATCCTACGAGCAGTACTTC.

This clonotype appeared once. This sequence joins TRBV6-1 and TRBJ1-6; 7 positions match TRBD1. V lost 8 bases and J lost 7; bases outside the gene matches: 11. Germline CDR1 and CDR2: MNHNS and SASEGT. The CDR3 has 15 amino acids. DNA for the CDR3: TGTGCCAGCCCACCTGACAGGGCCCTAAATTCACCCCTCCACTTT. Protein product: CASPPDRALNSPLHF.

In its sample, this clonotype was seen a few times. The chain employs TRBV7-9 and TRBJ2-3; no clear D. The CDR3 spans 14 residues. Deletions cut 3 bases from V and 4 bases from J, with 11 bases between. The germline CDR1 and CDR2 sequences are SEHNR and FQNEAQ (reference sequence). CDR3 loop: CASSFDRKSDTQYF. The CDR3 bases are TGTGCCAGCAGCTTCGATAGAAAATCAGATACGCAGTATTTT.

This clonotype has ten or more counts. The chain is built from TRBV5-1 and TRBJ1-2, with D possibly being TRBD1 (5 bases). CDR3 length equals 14 residues. Trimming took off 4 bases at V and 0 bases at J, with 10 bases between the two ends. Germline CDR1 is SGHRS and CDR2 is YFSETQ. CDR3 bases: TGCGCCAGCAGCAGGGGCCGAGCTAACTATGGCTACACCTTC. Protein: CASSRGRANYGYTF.

This clonotype was counted between two and nine times. The V and J genes are TRBV5-1 and TRBJ2-3; 12 positions agree with TRBD2. The CDR3 totals 16 residues. Germline V CDR1 and CDR2: SGHRS, YFSETQ. With 5 bases clipped from V and 2 bases from J, the junction kept 6 bases outside the gene matches. The CDR3 nucleotides read TGCGCCAGCAGATCAGGACTAGCGGGAATCACAGATACGCAGTATTTT. This codes for CASRSGLAGITDTQYF.

In its sample, this clonotype was seen a few times. V is TRBV5-5 and J is TRBJ2-5, with a weak D call TRBD1 (6 bases). The germline CDR1 and CDR2 sequences are SGHKS and YYEKEE (reference sequence). This CDR3 is 13 amino acids long. Trimming left V 5 bases short and J 1 base short, with 9 bases between. The CDR3 loop reads CASRGALQETQYF. Here the CDR3 DNA reads TGTGCCAGCAGGGGGGCTCTCCAAGAGACCCAGTACTTC. The entire variable domain, with the rest obtained from reference TRBV5-5 and TRBJ2-5, is as follows: DAGVTQSPTHLIKTRGQQVTLRCSPISGHKSVSWYQQVLGQGPQFIFQYYEKEERGRGNFPDRFSARQFPNYSSELNVNALLLGDSALYLCASRGALQETQYFGPGTRLLVL.

This clonotype is medium-sized within its sample. The chain recombines TRBV10-3 with TRBJ2-7; D is ambiguous. Trimming pared 3 bases from V and 4 bases from J, leaving 4 bases between. From germline, CDR1 is ENHRY and CDR2 SYGVKD. This CDR3 is built from 11 residues. The chain's CDR3 is CAISDKYEQYV. CDR3 nucleotide sequence: TGTGCCATCAGTGACAAGTACGAGCAGTACGTC.

The sample holds many counts of this clonotype. The V gene is TRBV6-5, the J gene TRBJ1-5, with a tentative D call TRBD1 (6 bases). The CDR3 consists of 15 residues. Germline V lookup: CDR1 MNHEY, CDR2 SVGAGI. Trimming took 5 bases from V and 6 from J, leaving 17 bases between them. The CDR3 DNA is TGTGCCAGCAGTGAAACCAGGGGTTACAGTCAGCCCCAGCATTTT. It yields the protein CASSETRGYSQPQHF.

In its sample, this clonotype was seen a few times. The rearrangement uses TRBV7-9 and TRBJ2-7; D may be TRBD2 (6 bases). The ends were cut back, 0 bases at V and 3 bases at J, with 12 bases in the middle. Germline V gene sequence: CDR1 SEHNR, CDR2 FQNEAQ (reference sequence). This CDR3 is 15 amino acids long. The CDR3 protein is CASSLAGRGYYEQYF. CDR3 coding DNA: TGTGCCAGCAGCTTAGCGGGGCGGGGTTACTACGAGCAGTACTTC. Filled out from reference TRBV7-9 and TRBJ2-7, the complete variable domain reads DTGVSQNPRHKITKRGQNVTFRCDPISEHNRLYWYRQTLGQGPEFLTYFQNEAQLEKSRLLSDRFSAERPKGSFSTLEIQRTEQGDSAMYLCASSLAGRGYYEQYFGPGTRLTVT.

Worth noting for this clonotype: It may be a read error: a sequence one base away is much more abundant. The chain joins TRBV5-1 to TRBJ2-3; 8 nucleotides agree with TRBD2. CDR3 length: 15 amino acids. Germline V gene lookup returns CDR1 SGHRS and CDR2 YFSETQ. CDR3: CASSFGGAHTDMQYF. The CDR3 DNA is TGCGCCAGCAGCTTCGGGGGGGCACACACAGATATGCAGTATTTT.

This clonotype turned up a few times. The chain links TRBV10-1 to TRBJ2-1, with TRBD2 identical over 9 bases. Germline V gene lookup returns CDR1 WNHNN and CDR2 SYGVQD (reference sequence). The J segment lost 0 bases and the V segment lost 4 bases, leaving 19 bases of the junction unmatched. The CDR3 loop spans 21 amino acids. Written as DNA, the CDR3 is TGCGCCAGCAGTGGGACCGCTCTCGTGCGGGAGGGCTCCAGCTCCTACAATGAGCAGTTCTTC. Translated: CASSGTALVREGSSSYNEQFF.

This clonotype was observed many times. This chain joins TRBV15 and TRBJ2-3, with 7 bases lining up with TRBD2. The CDR3 spans 16 residues. Germline V gene sequence: CDR1 LNHNV, CDR2 YYDKDF (reference sequence). With 1 base clipped from V and 5 bases from J, the junction kept 9 bases outside the gene matches. For the CDR3, the DNA is TGTGCCACCAGCAGAGGGGAGGGCACCTCGCGAGATACGCAGTATTTT. It encodes CATSRGEGTSRDTQYF.

Judged by abundance, this clonotype is medium-sized. This chain connects TRBV5-1 to TRBJ1-2, with D uncertain. The CDR3 is 13 amino acids. Germline CDR1 SGHRS, CDR2 YFSETQ. Trimming shortened V by 2 bases and J by 0 bases, and 5 bases separated the two germline ends. The CDR3 reads CASSFQANYGYTF. The CDR3 bases are TGCGCCAGCAGCTTTCAGGCTAACTATGGCTACACCTTC.

This clonotype is termed medium-sized (0.01 to 0.1%). This chain joins TRBV28 and TRBJ2-3; 11 bases fit TRBD2. This CDR3 contains 16 residues. Germline CDR1 reads MDHEN; CDR2 reads SYDVKM. V dropped 5 bases and J dropped 8; count of bases not matched to a gene: 12. The CDR3: CASSPIRLAGSSTQYF. DNA of the CDR3: TGTGCCAGCAGTCCAATAAGACTAGCGGGAAGTAGTACGCAGTATTTT.

The sample holds many counts of this clonotype. The chain links TRBV11-2 to TRBJ1-5, with no clear D. V lost 5 bases and J 4 bases, leaving 12 bases between the germline ends. The germline gives CDR1 SGHAT, CDR2 FQNNGV. This CDR3 region has 14 residues. This CDR3 reads CASSLSRQNQPQHF. In DNA, the CDR3 is TGTGCCAGCAGCCTTTCCCGCCAGAATCAGCCCCAGCATTTT.

This clonotype was detected only once. The chain uses TRBV6-2 or TRBV6-3 and TRBJ1-5, with 9 bases fitting TRBD1. J gave up 4 bases and V 5 bases, and 9 bases lay outside the gene matches. CDR1 MNHEY and CDR2 SVGEGT come from the germline V gene. CDR3 length: 16 residues. CDR3 sequence: CASSRSTGTGNQPQHF. The CDR3, as DNA: TGTGCCAGCAGTCGCTCTACCGGGACAGGGAATCAGCCCCAGCATTTT.

In DNA, the CDR3 is TGCAGTGCGCGGGGAAACACCATATATTTT. It codes for CSARGNTIYF. V usage is TRBV20-1 and J usage is TRBJ1-3; D call uncertain. The germline gives CDR1 DFQATT, CDR2 SNEGSKA (reference sequence). CDR3 size: 10 residues. Trimming took off 6 bases at V and 4 bases at J, with 4 bases between the two ends.

This sequence joins TRBV7-8 and TRBJ2-2; a weak D match, TRBD1 (6 bases). V was cut by 4 bases and J by 4 bases, with 7 bases left in between. Per germline, CDR1 SGHVS and CDR2 FQNEAQ. The length of the CDR3 is 13 residues. CDR3 sequence: CASSSQGTGELFF. The CDR3 nucleotides read TGTGCCAGCAGCTCACAGGGCACCGGGGAGCTGTTTTTT.

This clonotype has a count of ten or more. V and J are TRBV6-5 and TRBJ2-5; a possible D gene is TRBD1 (6 bases). V was clipped by 5 bases and J by 0 bases, with 13 bases between them. The CDR3 covers 15 residues. Germline assignment: CDR1 MNHEY and CDR2 SVGAGI. The CDR3 region is CASSTGPRHQETQYF. The CDR3 DNA reads TGTGCCAGCAGTACAGGGCCTCGGCACCAAGAGACCCAGTACTTC.

Here the CDR3 DNA reads TGTGCCAGCAAGACAGGGCCAACTCAAATTTATGGCTACACCTTC. This sequence encodes CASKTGPTQIYGYTF. The rearrangement uses TRBV6-1 and TRBJ1-2; 7 bases match TRBD1. Germline V CDR1 and CDR2: MNHNS, SASEGT. V gave up 7 bases and J gave up 5 bases; unmatched junction bases: 13. CDR3 length equals 15 residues.

This clonotype was recorded at least ten times. V is TRBV10-3 and J is TRBJ1-1; a possible D gene is TRBD1 (5 bases). This CDR3 is built from 11 residues. Looked up from germline, CDR1 is ENHRY and CDR2 is SYGVKD. The V end was cut by 9 bases, the J end by 3 bases, with 8 bases between. The DNA of the CDR3 is TGTGCCATTGCGGGACACACTGAAGCTTTCTTT. Amino acid sequence: CAIAGHTEAFF.

This clonotype came up many times. The CDR3 reads CASSGLAGYTDTQYF. For the CDR3, the DNA is TGTGCCAGCAGCGGACTAGCGGGGTACACAGATACGCAGTATTTT. The chain is built from TRBV3-1 and TRBJ2-3; 12 nucleotides align to TRBD2. The junction had 2 bases not matched to a gene; V was cut back by 5 bases and J by 2 bases. The length of the CDR3 is 15 residues. The germline CDR1 and CDR2 sequences are LGHDT and YNNKEL (reference sequence).

CDR3 in DNA: TGTGCCAGTAGTAGACAGGGCGCAACTAATGAAAAACTGTTTTTT. Amino acids: CASSRQGATNEKLFF. The chain uses TRBV19 and TRBJ1-4; 7 positions match TRBD1. CDR3 size: 15 residues. V lost 4 bases and J lost 0; bases outside the gene matches: 2. Germline CDR1 and CDR2: LNHDA and SQIVND (reference sequence).